These 6 T cell receptor beta chains came from one sample sequenced in a study of cytomegalovirus exposure and HLA in healthy donors. Researchers ran the PCR with 60 Vbeta and 13 Jbeta primers. Method: immunoSEQ multiplex PCR; TCRdb's copy keeps in-frame clones and lacks some. The repertoire holds 69,000 or so clones, with 60% to 85% as singletons. The sequencing input was PBMCs. These receptors were taken from a man younger than 30 in good health and CMV-seronegative.

The V and J genes are TRBV5-1 and TRBJ1-1; D unresolved. The CDR3 has 13 amino acids. The germline V and J ends were trimmed by 4 bases and 0 bases, with 7 bases remaining between them. Germline V gene data show CDR1 as SGHRS and CDR2 as YFSETQ. CDR3 sequence reads: CASSPEMNTEAFF. CDR3 in DNA: TGCGCCAGCAGCCCTGAGATGAACACTGAAGCTTTCTTT. The variable domain in full, completed from reference TRBV5-1 and TRBJ1-1, reads KAGVTQTPRYLIKTRGQQVTLSCSPISGHRSVSWYQQTPGQGLQFLFEYFSETQRNKGNFPGRFSGRQFSNSRSEMNVSTLELGDSALYLCASSPEMNTEAFFGQGTRLTVV.

This chain links TRBV7-6 with TRBJ1-3; no clear D gene. Trimming shortened V by 2 bases and J by 3 bases, and 8 bases separated the two germline ends. The CDR3 totals 14 residues. Germline V lookup: CDR1 SGHVS, CDR2 FNYEAQ. This CDR3 is CASSLSAGGNTIYF. The CDR3 DNA sequence: TGTGCCAGCAGCTTATCTGCCGGTGGAAACACCATATATTTT.

The V call is TRBV5-4, the J call TRBJ1-1, with TRBD1 identical over 9 bases. J lost 2 bases, V lost 0 bases, and 5 bases had no gene match. Germline CDR1 is SGHNT and CDR2 is YYREEE (reference sequence). The CDR3 is made up of 16 amino acids. CDR3 DNA sequence: TGTGCCAGCAGCTTGGGGCCGGGACAGGGTAACACTGAAGCTTTCTTT. Protein product: CASSLGPGQGNTEAFF.

The chain combines TRBV11-3 with TRBJ1-1; unclear D gene. Germline V lookup: CDR1 SGHNT, CDR2 YENEEA. CDR3 size: 13 residues. V was cut by 5 bases and J by 0 bases, with 7 bases left in between. The CDR3 nucleotides are TGTGCCAGCAGCCCGAGTATGAACACTGAAGCTTTCTTT. This codes for CASSPSMNTEAFF.

This chain uses TRBV19 with TRBJ1-2, with 8 bases aligning to TRBD1. Germline V gene data show CDR1 as LNHDA and CDR2 as SQIVND (reference sequence). The CDR3 is 13 residues long. Trimming took 10 bases from V and 7 from J; bases not matched to a gene: 11. CDR3 residues: CATLGQGKSGYTF. The CDR3 nucleotides read TGTGCCACCTTAGGACAGGGCAAGAGTGGCTACACCTTC.

The chain combines TRBV9 with TRBJ1-3; a weak D match, TRBD1 (6 bases). Trimming cost V 2 bases and J 0 bases, with 15 bases left between them. Per germline, CDR1 SGDLS and CDR2 YYNGEE. The CDR3 spans 17 residues. Here the CDR3 reads CASSVATGLISGNTIYF. The CDR3 DNA reads TGTGCCAGCAGCGTCGCCACAGGGTTGATCTCTGGAAACACCATATATTTT.